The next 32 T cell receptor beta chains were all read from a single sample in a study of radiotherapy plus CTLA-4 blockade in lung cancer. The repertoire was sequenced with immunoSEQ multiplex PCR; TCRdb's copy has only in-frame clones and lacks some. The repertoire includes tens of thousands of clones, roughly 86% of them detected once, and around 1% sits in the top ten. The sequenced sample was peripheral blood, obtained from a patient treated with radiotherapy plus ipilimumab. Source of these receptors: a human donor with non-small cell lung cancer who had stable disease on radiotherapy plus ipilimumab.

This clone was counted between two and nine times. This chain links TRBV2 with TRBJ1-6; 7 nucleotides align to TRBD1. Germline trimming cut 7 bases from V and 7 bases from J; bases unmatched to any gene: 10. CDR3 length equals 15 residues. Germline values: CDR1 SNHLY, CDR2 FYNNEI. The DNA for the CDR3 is TGTGCCAGCAACCTCAAGACAGGGAACAATTCACCCCTCCACTTT. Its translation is CASNLKTGNNSPLHF.

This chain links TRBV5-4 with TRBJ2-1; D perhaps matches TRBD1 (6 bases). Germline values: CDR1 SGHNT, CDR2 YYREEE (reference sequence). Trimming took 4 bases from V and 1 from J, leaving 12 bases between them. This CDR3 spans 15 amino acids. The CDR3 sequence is CASSPDSFSYNEQFF. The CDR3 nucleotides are TGTGCCAGCAGCCCGGACAGCTTTTCCTACAATGAGCAGTTCTTC. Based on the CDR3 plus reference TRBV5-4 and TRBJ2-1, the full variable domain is ETGVTQSPTHLIKTRGQQVTLRCSSQSGHNTVSWYQQALGQGPQFIFQYYREEENGRGNFPPRFSGLQFPNYSSELNVNALELDDSALYLCASSPDSFSYNEQFFGPGTRLTVL.

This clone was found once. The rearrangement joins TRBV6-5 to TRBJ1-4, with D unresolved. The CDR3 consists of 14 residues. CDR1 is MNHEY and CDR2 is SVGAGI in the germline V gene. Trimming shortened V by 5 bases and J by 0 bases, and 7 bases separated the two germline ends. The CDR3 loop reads CASSRTATNEKLFF. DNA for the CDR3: TGTGCCAGCAGTAGAACAGCAACTAATGAAAAACTGTTTTTT.

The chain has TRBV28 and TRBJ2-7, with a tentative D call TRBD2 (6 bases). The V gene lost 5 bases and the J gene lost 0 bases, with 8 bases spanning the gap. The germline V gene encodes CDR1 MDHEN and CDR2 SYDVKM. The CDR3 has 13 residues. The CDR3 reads CASSPGSSYEQYF. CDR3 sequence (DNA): TGTGCCAGCAGTCCCGGGAGCTCCTACGAGCAGTACTTC.

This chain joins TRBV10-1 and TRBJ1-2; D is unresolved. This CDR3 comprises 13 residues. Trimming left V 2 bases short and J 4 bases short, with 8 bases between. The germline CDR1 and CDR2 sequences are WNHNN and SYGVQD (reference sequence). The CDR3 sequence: CASSEGSGYGYTF. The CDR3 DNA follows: TGCGCCAGCAGTGAGGGATCGGGCTATGGCTACACCTTC.

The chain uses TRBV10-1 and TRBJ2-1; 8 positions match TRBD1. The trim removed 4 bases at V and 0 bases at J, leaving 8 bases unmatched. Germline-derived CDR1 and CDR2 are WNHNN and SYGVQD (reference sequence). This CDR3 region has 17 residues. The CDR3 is CASSGEDRASSYNEQFF. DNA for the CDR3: TGCGCCAGCAGTGGGGAGGACAGGGCGAGCTCCTACAATGAGCAGTTCTTC.

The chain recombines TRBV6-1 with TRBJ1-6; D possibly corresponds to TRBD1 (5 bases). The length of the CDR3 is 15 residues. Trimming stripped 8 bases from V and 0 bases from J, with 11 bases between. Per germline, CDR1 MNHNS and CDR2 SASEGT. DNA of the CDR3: TGTGCCAGCCAAGGGGCAAGCTCCTATAATTCACCCCTCCACTTT. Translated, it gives CASQGASSYNSPLHF.

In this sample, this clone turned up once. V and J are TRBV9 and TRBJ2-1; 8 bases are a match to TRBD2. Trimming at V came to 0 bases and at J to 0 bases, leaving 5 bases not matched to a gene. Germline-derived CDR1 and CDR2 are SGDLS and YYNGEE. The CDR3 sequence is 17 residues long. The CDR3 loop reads CASSVAPSGSSYNEQFF. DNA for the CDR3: TGTGCCAGCAGCGTAGCCCCGAGCGGGAGCTCCTACAATGAGCAGTTCTTC.

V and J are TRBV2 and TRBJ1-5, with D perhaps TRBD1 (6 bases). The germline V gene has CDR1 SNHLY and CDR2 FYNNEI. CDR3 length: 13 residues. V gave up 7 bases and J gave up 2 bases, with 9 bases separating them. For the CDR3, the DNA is TGTGCCAGCAACAGGGCTGGCAATCAGCCCCAGCATTTT. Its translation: CASNRAGNQPQHF.

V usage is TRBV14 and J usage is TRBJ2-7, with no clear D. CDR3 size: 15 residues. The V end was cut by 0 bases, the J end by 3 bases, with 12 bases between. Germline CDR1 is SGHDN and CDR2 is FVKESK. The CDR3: CASSQELGPRYEQYF. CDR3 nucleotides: TGTGCCAGCAGCCAAGAATTGGGCCCCCGCTACGAGCAGTACTTC.

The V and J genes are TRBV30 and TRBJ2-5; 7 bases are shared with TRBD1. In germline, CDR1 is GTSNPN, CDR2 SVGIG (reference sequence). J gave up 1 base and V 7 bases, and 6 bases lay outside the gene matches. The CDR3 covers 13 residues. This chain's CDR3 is CAFLTGLQETQYF. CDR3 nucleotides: TGTGCCTTCCTGACAGGGCTCCAAGAGACCCAGTACTTC. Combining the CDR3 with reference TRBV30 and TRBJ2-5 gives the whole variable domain SQTIHQWPATLVQPVGSPLSLECTVEGTSNPNLYWYRQAAGRGLQLLFYSVGIGQISSEVPQNLSASRPQDRQFILSSKKLLLSDSGFYLCAFLTGLQETQYFGPGTRLLVL.

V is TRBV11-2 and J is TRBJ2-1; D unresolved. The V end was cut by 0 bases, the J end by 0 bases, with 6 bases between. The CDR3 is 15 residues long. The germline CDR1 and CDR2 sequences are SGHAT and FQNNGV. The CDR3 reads CASSLEPSSYNEQFF. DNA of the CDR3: TGTGCCAGCAGCTTAGAGCCCAGCTCCTACAATGAGCAGTTCTTC.

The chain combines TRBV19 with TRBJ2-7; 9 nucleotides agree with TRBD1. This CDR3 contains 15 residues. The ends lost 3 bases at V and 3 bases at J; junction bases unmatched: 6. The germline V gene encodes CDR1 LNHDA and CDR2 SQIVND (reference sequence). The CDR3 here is CASSITRDRVYEQYF. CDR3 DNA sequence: TGTGCCAGTAGTATTACACGGGACAGGGTCTACGAGCAGTACTTC.

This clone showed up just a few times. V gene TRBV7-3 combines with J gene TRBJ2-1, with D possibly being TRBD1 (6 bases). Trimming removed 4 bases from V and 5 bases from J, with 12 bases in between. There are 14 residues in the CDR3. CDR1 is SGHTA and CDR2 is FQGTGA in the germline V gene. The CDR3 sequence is CASSSLDRNNEQFF. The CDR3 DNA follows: TGTGCCAGCAGCTCCTTAGACAGGAACAATGAGCAGTTCTTC.

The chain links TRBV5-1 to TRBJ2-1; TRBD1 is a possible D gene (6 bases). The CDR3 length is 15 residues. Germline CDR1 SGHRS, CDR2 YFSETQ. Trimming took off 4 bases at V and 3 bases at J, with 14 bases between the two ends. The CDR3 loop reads CASSRGLDSYNEQFF. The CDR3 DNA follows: TGCGCCAGCAGCCGAGGACTGGACAGCTACAATGAGCAGTTCTTC.

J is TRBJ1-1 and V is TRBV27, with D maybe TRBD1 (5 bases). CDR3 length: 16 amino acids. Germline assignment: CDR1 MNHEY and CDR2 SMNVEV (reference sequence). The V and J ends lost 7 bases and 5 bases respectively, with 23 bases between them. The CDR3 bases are TGTGCCAGCACTCATCGGGGGGTGCTGCGGGGAACTGAAGCTTTCTTT. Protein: CASTHRGVLRGTEAFF.

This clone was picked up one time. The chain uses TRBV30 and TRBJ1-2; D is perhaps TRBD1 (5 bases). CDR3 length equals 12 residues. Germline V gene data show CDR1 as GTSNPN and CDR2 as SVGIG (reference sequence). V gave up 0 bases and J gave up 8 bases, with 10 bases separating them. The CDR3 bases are TGTGCCTGGAGTGTAGAGGGGCTGGGCTACACCTTC. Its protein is CAWSVEGLGYTF.

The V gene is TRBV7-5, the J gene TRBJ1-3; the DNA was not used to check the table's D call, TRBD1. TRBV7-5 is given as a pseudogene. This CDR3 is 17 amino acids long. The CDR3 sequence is CVRSPPPTGYSGNTIYF. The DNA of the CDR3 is TGTGTCAGAAGCCCCCCCCCTACAGGGTACTCTGGAAACACCATATATTTT.

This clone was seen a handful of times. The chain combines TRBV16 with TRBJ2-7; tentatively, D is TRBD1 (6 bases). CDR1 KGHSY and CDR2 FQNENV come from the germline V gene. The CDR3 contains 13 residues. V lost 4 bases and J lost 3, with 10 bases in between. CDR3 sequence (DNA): TGTGCCAGCAGCCCGCAACAGGGCTACGAGCAGTACTTC. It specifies CASSPQQGYEQYF.

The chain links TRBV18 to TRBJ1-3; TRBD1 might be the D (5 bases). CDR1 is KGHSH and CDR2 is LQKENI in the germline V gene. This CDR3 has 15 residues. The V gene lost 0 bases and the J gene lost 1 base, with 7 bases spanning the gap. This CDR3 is CASSPPDRSGNTIYF. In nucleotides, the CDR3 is TGTGCCAGCTCACCACCCGACAGATCTGGAAACACCATATATTTT.

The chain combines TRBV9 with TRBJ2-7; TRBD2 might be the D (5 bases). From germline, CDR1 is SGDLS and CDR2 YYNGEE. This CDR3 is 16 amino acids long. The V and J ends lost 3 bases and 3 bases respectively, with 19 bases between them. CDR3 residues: CASSAGRVGKNYEQYF. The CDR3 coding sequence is TGTGCCAGCAGCGCCGGGCGGGTGGGGAAAAACTACGAGCAGTACTTC.

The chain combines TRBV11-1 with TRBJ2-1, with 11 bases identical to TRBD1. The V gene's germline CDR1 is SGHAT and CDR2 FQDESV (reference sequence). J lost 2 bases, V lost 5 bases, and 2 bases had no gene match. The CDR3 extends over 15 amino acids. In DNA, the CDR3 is TGTGCCAGCAGCCAGGACAGGGGGCCCTACAATGAGCAGTTCTTC. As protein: CASSQDRGPYNEQFF.

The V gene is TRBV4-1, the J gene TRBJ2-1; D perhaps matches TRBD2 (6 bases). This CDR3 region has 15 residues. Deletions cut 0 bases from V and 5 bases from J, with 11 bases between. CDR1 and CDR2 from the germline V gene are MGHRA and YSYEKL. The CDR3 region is CASSQDGGVNNEQFF. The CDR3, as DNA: TGCGCCAGCAGCCAAGATGGCGGGGTGAACAATGAGCAGTTCTTC.

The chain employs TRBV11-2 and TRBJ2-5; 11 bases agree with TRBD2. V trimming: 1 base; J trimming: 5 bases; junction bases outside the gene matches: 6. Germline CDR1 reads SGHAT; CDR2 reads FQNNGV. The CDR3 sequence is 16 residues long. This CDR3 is CASSLVSTSGIETQYF. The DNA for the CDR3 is TGTGCCAGCAGCTTAGTTTCGACTAGCGGGATCGAGACCCAGTACTTC.

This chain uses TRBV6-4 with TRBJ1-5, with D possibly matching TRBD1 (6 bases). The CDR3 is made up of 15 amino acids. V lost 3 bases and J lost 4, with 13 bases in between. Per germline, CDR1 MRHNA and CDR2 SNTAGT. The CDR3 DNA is TGTGCCAGCAGTGAGGTGGCAGGGGAAAATCAGCCCCAGCATTTT. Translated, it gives CASSEVAGENQPQHF.

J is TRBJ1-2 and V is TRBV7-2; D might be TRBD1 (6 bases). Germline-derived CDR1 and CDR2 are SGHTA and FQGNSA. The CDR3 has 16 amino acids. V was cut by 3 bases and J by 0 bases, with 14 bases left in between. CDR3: CASSFSGGAANYGYTF. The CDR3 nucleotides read TGTGCCAGCAGCTTTAGCGGGGGGGCGGCTAACTATGGCTACACCTTC.

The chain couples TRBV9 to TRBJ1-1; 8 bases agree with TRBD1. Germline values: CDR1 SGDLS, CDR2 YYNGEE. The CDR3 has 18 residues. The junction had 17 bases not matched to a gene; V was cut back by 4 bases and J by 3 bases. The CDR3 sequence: CASSPFYRGRVLDTEAFF. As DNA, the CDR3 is TGTGCCAGCAGCCCCTTTTACAGGGGGAGGGTATTAGACACTGAAGCTTTCTTT.

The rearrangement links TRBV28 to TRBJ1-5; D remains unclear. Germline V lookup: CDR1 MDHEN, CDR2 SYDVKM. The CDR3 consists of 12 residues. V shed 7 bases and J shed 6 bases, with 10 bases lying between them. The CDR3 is CASKAASQPQHF. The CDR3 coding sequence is TGTGCCAGCAAGGCCGCGAGTCAGCCCCAGCATTTT. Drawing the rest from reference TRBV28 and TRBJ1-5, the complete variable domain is DVKVTQSSRYLVKRTGEKVFLECVQDMDHENMFWYRQDPGLGLRLIYFSYDVKMKEKGDIPEGYSVSREKKERFSLILESASTNQTSMYLCASKAASQPQHFGDGTRLSIL.

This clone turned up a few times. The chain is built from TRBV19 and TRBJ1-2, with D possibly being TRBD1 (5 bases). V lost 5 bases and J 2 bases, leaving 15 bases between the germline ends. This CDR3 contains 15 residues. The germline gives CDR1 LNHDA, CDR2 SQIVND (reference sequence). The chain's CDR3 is CASSPQGLRNYGYTF. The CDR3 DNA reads TGTGCCAGTAGTCCGCAGGGACTGAGAAACTATGGCTACACCTTC.

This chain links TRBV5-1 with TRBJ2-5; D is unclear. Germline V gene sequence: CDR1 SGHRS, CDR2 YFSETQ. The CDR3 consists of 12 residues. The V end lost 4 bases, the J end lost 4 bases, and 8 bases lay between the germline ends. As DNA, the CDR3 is TGCGCCAGCAGCCACCCCCTAGAGACCCAGTACTTC. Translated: CASSHPLETQYF.

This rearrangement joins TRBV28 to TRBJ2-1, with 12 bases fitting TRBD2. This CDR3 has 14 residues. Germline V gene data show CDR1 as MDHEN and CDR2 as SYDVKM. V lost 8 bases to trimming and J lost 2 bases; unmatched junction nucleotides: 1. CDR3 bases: TGTGCCAGCCTAGCGGGAGGGGCCTACAATGAGCAGTTCTTC. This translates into CASLAGGAYNEQFF.

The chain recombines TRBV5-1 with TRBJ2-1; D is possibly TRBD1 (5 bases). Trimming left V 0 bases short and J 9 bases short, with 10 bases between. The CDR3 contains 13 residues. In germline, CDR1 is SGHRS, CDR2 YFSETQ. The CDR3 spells CASSLARAGEQFF. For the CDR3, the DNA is TGCGCCAGCAGCTTGGCCAGGGCAGGTGAGCAGTTCTTC. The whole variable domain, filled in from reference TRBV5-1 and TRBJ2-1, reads KAGVTQTPRYLIKTRGQQVTLSCSPISGHRSVSWYQQTPGQGLQFLFEYFSETQRNKGNFPGRFSGRQFSNSRSEMNVSTLELGDSALYLCASSLARAGEQFFGPGTRLTVL.